This T cell receptor beta chain was obtained from a study of T cell repertoires in cytomegalovirus infection. Overall study context: It was the public TCR beta signatures that indicated both CMV infection and matching HLA type.

Study outcomes and limitations: The response measured ex vivo was dominated by TCR beta clonotypes (HLA-C-restricted and CMV-specific). People with CMV and the relevant HLA were identified by cumulative public TCR beta family frequency.

This clonotype was observed many times. The antigen is not known. Via MiXCR, TCRdb re-called the reads, giving one row per CDR3 protein. Among roughly 240,000 distinct CDR3 sequences, around 6.6% were seen once, and the ten largest hold roughly 6%. The origin of this receptor is a human donor in good health (CMV status not recorded). Some clones in this sample may be carry-over from other donors' samples. Sequencing was performed on PBMCs.

The CDR3 DNA is TGTGCCAGCTCACCGCCGCCCCTTGGGGAGCAGTACTTC. This encodes CASSPPPLGEQYF. The chain is built from TRBV18 and TRBJ2-7; D gene ambiguous. The CDR3 contains 13 residues. From germline, CDR1 is KGHSH and CDR2 LQKENI. Between the trimmed V and J ends, which lost 3 bases and 7 bases, there was a span of 13 bases.